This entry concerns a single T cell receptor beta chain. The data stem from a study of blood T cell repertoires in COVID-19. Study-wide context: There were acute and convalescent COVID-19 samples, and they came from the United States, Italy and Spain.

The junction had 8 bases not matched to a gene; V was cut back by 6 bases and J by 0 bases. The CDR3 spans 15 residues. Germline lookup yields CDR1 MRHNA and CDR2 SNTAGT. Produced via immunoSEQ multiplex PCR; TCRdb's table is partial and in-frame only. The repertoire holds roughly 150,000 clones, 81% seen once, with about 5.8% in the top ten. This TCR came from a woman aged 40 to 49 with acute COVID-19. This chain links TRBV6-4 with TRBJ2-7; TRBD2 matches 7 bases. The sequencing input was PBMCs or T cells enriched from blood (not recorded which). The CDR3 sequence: CASRGGTSDSYEQYF. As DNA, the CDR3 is TGTGCCAGCAGGGGGGGGACTTCTGACTCCTACGAGCAGTACTTC.